Listed below are T cell receptor beta chains from one sample, sequenced in a study of T cell changes during pregnancy in multiple sclerosis. Libraries were prepared by immunoSEQ multiplex PCR; TCRdb keeps only in-frame clonotypes and omits some of them. The sample consists of more than 55,000 clones, roughly 89% of them appearing once. The input for sequencing was peripheral blood, taken in the third trimester of pregnancy. Receptors originate from a female donor in good health, enrolled as a control in a pregnancy study. Each CDR3 is given with its conserved first and last residue. D genes are given only for firm matches. A clone size is listed for some rows: how often the clone was seen (once, few, many), or a class if it is expanded.

size	J	V	D	DNA	CDR3
NA	TRBJ2-5	TRBV4-2	TRBD2	TGTGCCAGCAGCCAAGAGGGTACTAGCGGGGGGGTTGAGACCCAGTACTTC	CASSQEGTSGGVETQYF
NA	TRBJ2-6	TRBV9	NA	TGTGCCAGCAGCGTCCGGGGCTCTGGGGCCAACGTCCTGACTTTC	CASSVRGSGANVLTF
NA	TRBJ1-2	TRBV7-2	NA	TGTGCCAGCAGCTTAGTTAGTCTCACTAACTATGGCTACACCTTC	CASSLVSLTNYGYTF
NA	TRBJ1-1	TRBV10-2	TRBD1	TGCGCCAGCAGTGGGGACAGGGCGAACACTGAAGCTTTCTTT	CASSGDRANTEAFF
NA	TRBJ2-7	TRBV6-1	NA	TGTGCCAGCAGCCCGCGGCCCTACGAGCAGTACTTC	CASSPRPYEQYF
NA	TRBJ1-1	TRBV18	NA	TGTGCCAGCTCACCGACCACGCCGGGGAACACTGAAGCTTTCTTT	CASSPTTPGNTEAFF
few	TRBJ1-1	TRBV6-6	NA	TGTGCCAGCAGTTCTGGGGCGCCCATGGCTGAAGCTTTCTTT	CASSSGAPMAEAFF
NA	TRBJ1-6	TRBV7-9	TRBD1	TGTGCCAGCAGCTCCATGAACAGGGGATTTTCACCCCTCCACTTT	CASSSMNRGFSPLHF
NA	TRBJ2-3	TRBV9	NA	TGTGCCAGCAGCGTAAGGGACAATCCAACAGATACGCAGTATTTT	CASSVRDNPTDTQYF
NA	TRBJ2-1	TRBV6-5	TRBD2	TGTGCCAGCAGTTACATCGGGGGGGGACTGGCGGATGAGCAGTTCTTC	CASSYIGGGLADEQFF
once	TRBJ1-1	TRBV11-2	NA	TGTGCCAGCAGCACCTGGGACATAACTGAAGCTTTCTTT	CASSTWDITEAFF
NA	TRBJ1-2	TRBV9	NA	TGTGCCAGCAGCGTAGTAACAGCATATAACTATGGCTACACCTTC	CASSVVTAYNYGYTF
NA	TRBJ2-1	TRBV7-6	TRBD1	TGTGCCAGCAGCTTAACTTCGACAGGGTTCTATGAGCAGTTCTTC	CASSLTSTGFYEQFF
NA	TRBJ2-7	TRBV6-5	NA	TGTGCCAGCAGTTTGGCGGATCGCTCCTACGAGCAGTACTTC	CASSLADRSYEQYF
once	TRBJ2-7	TRBV19	NA	TGTGCCAGTAGTACTCTGGAGGGCCTCCGATACGAGCAGTACTTC	CASSTLEGLRYEQYF
NA	TRBJ2-1	TRBV4-1	TRBD1	TGCGCCAGCAGACGGACAGGCTACAATGAGCAGTTCTTC	CASRRTGYNEQFF
NA	TRBJ2-7	TRBV15	TRBD2	TGTGCCACCAGCCCTACCGGGACTAGCGGCTACGAGCAGTACTTC	CATSPTGTSGYEQYF
once	TRBJ2-1	TRBV7-2	TRBD2	TGTGCCAGCACGGGACTAGCGGGAAGTGAGCAGTTCTTC	CASTGLAGSEQFF
NA	TRBJ2-7	TRBV6-6	NA	TGTGCCAGCAGTCAGGGGTTTCGAGAGCAGTACTTC	CASSQGFREQYF
NA	TRBJ2-1	TRBV4-1	NA	TGCGCCAGCAGCCAATTCGCGGGAACATGGGGCAATGAGCAGTTCTTC	CASSQFAGTWGNEQFF
NA	TRBJ2-1	TRBV29-1	NA	TGCAGCGCGAGGGTCAATGAGCAGTTCTTC	CSARVNEQFF
once	TRBJ2-1	TRBV27	TRBD1	TGTGCCAGCAGCCGACAGGGTATCTACAATGAGCAGTTCTTC	CASSRQGIYNEQFF
NA	TRBJ2-7	TRBV5-1	NA	TGCGCCAGCAGCTTAAGCACAGGGAGAGTTCACGAGCAGTACTTC	CASSLSTGRVHEQYF
NA	TRBJ1-1	TRBV13	NA	TGTGCCAGCAGCTTAAGTGGGCGGAACACTGAAGCTTTCTTT	CASSLSGRNTEAFF
NA	TRBJ1-6	TRBV4-1	NA	TGCGCCAGCAGCCAAGTACAGGGATTCGGTTCACCCCTCCACTTT	CASSQVQGFGSPLHF
NA	TRBJ2-3	TRBV25-1	NA	TGTGCCAGCAGTGACAGGGTCTGGGATACGCAGTATTTT	CASSDRVWDTQYF
NA	TRBJ2-3	TRBV11-2	NA	TGTGCCAGCAGCGCCGTCGGAGAGAGCACAGATACGCAGTATTTT	CASSAVGESTDTQYF
NA	TRBJ2-1	TRBV7-8	NA	TGTGCCAGCAACTCGAGGGTAGCGCATGAGCAGTTCTTC	CASNSRVAHEQFF
few	TRBJ1-1	TRBV29-1	NA	TGCAGCGCTGAACGGGGACAGAACACTGAAGCTTTCTTT	CSAERGQNTEAFF
once	TRBJ1-6	TRBV18	TRBD1	TGTGCCAGCTCACCCAGTGTGGGACAGGGTGGTTCACCCCTCCACTTT	CASSPSVGQGGSPLHF
once	TRBJ2-1	TRBV6-1	TRBD2	TGTGCCAGCAGTGGGGGGACTAGCGGGAGTGATGAGCAGTTCTTC	CASSGGTSGSDEQFF
NA	TRBJ2-7	TRBV6-5	TRBD2	TGTGCCAGCAGCTTGGGACTAACCTACGAGCAGTACTTC	CASSLGLTYEQYF
NA	TRBJ1-1	TRBV6-1	NA	TGTGCCAGCGGGCGAGGGCAGACCATGAACACTGAAGCTTTCTTT	CASGRGQTMNTEAFF
NA	TRBJ2-1	TRBV29-1	TRBD2	TGCAGCCCACCGCCAGCGGGGGGACGCAATGAGCAGTTCTTC	CSPPPAGGRNEQFF
NA	TRBJ2-7	TRBV5-1	TRBD1	TGCGCCAGCAGCAGACAAGGGGGCATGGGCTACGAGCAGTACTTC	CASSRQGGMGYEQYF
NA	TRBJ1-6	TRBV27	NA	TGTGCCAGCAGTCAGGGACTACGCTTTCATAATTCACCCCTCCACTTT	CASSQGLRFHNSPLHF
medium-sized	TRBJ1-5	TRBV6-1	TRBD1	TGTGCCAGCAGTGAATGGACAGGGCATCAGCCCCAGCATTTT	CASSEWTGHQPQHF
NA	TRBJ2-1	TRBV18	TRBD2	TGTGCCAGCTCACCTATACAAGGGACAGACATAGCGGGGGCCTACAATGAGCAGTTCTTC	CASSPIQGTDIAGAYNEQFF
once	TRBJ2-3	TRBV9	TRBD2	TGTGCCAGCAGCGGGCTAGCGGGGGGGCCCCCAGATACGCAGTATTTT	CASSGLAGGPPDTQYF
few	TRBJ1-1	TRBV5-1	TRBD1	TGCGCCAGCAGCTCAAGACAGGGGGGCATGAACACTGAAGCTTTCTTT	CASSSRQGGMNTEAFF
NA	TRBJ2-3	TRBV9	NA	TGTGCCAGCAGCGTAGTAGGGGGCACAGATACGCAGTATTTT	CASSVVGGTDTQYF